These 16 T cell receptor beta chains were all obtained from the same sample, sequenced in a study of regulatory T cells in long-lasting Graves disease. The TCR beta library used iRepertoire HTBI primers with Arm-PCR amplification of CDR3. TCRdb analysed the multiplex PCR reads with MiXCR anew, one entry per CDR3 protein. Here the sample spans 400,000 to 500,000 distinct CDR3 sequences, approximately 15% being singletons. Specified time point: newly diagnosed GD, antithyroid drugs for less than 3 months. Extracted PBMC RNA gave rise to the TCR library. The data were also submitted as part of a second study, on T cells in Graves' hyperthyroidism and ophthalmopathy.

Sequencing used peripheral blood mononuclear cells (PBMCs), obtained at new diagnosis, from a patient treated with antithyroid drugs. These receptors originate from a woman between 40 and 50 years old with Graves disease.

This clonotype was recorded at least ten times. The genes are TRBV28 and TRBJ1-5; 9 nucleotides agree with TRBD1. Germline loops: CDR1 MDHEN, CDR2 SYDVKM. The V gene end was trimmed by 6 bases and the J gene end by 3 bases; junction bases not matched to a gene: 3. The CDR3 loop spans 14 amino acids. The CDR3 region has the DNA TGTGCCAGCAGGGGACAGGGACACAATCAGCCCCAGCATTTT. Protein sequence: CASRGQGHNQPQHF.

The table lists this clonotype with many counts. This chain links TRBV12-3 or TRBV12-4 with TRBJ1-6, with 8 positions matching TRBD1. The CDR3 loop spans 14 amino acids. V shed 3 bases, J shed 10 bases, and the junction held 5 bases outside the gene matches. CDR3 sequence (DNA): TGTGCCAGCAGTTTTGAGACAGGGGCATCACCCCTCCACTTT. Protein sequence: CASSFETGASPLHF.

This clonotype was recorded many times. The rearrangement uses TRBV3-1 and TRBJ2-2; 9 nucleotides agree with TRBD1. Per germline, CDR1 LGHDT and CDR2 YNNKEL (reference sequence). The CDR3 sequence is 14 residues long. V lost 10 bases to trimming and J lost 5 bases; unmatched junction nucleotides: 8. CDR3 sequence: CAIRQGVGTGELFF. The CDR3 nucleotides read TGTGCCATCAGACAGGGGGTGGGGACCGGGGAGCTGTTTTTT. The full variable domain, with the rest looked up from reference TRBV3-1 and TRBJ2-2, is DTAVSQTPKYLVTQMGNDKSIKCEQNLGHDTMYWYKQDSKKFLKIMFSYNNKELIINETVPNRFSPKSPDKAHLNLHINSLELGDSAVYFCAIRQGVGTGELFFGEGSRLTVL.

Many counts were recorded for this clonotype. J is TRBJ1-4 and V is TRBV28; D is undetermined. V was shortened by 1 base and J by 8 bases, with 14 bases between the two germline ends. This CDR3 comprises 15 residues. Germline values: CDR1 MDHEN, CDR2 SYDVKM. Here the CDR3 DNA reads TGTGCCAGCAGTTTATTCAAGGGTACAAGGGAAAAACTGTTTTTT. Amino acid sequence: CASSLFKGTREKLFF.

This clonotype was observed at least ten times. The rearrangement joins TRBV5-1 to TRBJ2-2; D is tentatively TRBD1 or TRBD2 (5 bases each). Trimming cost V 5 bases and J 6 bases, with 20 bases left between them. CDR1 and CDR2 (germline): SGHRS, YFSETQ. This CDR3 comprises 16 residues. The CDR3, as DNA: TGCGCCAGCAGTTGGAAAAGGGGAGTGGGAGCCGGGGAGCTGTTTTTT. Its protein product is CASSWKRGVGAGELFF.

This clonotype was seen more than once but under ten times. This may arise from a read error, as a much more abundant clone is one base away. The chain uses TRBV2 and TRBJ2-2; no clear D gene. CDR3 size: 16 residues. Germline V gene lookup returns CDR1 SNHLY and CDR2 FYNNEI. Trimming shortened V by 4 bases and J by 0 bases, and 12 bases separated the two germline ends. Written as DNA, the CDR3 is TGTGCCAGCAGTGGCCTCCGGAACGCGAACACCGGGGAGCTGTTTTTT. Encoded protein: CASSGLRNANTGELFF.

In the case of this clonotype: It may be a read error: a sequence one base away is much more abundant. The CDR3 DNA reads TGTGCCAGCAGCTTCTTAGACAGCTCCTACAAGCAGTACTTC. Amino acids: CASSFLDSSYKQYF. The chain links TRBV11-2 to TRBJ2-7; TRBD1 is a possible D gene (5 bases). The CDR3 totals 14 residues. Germline values: CDR1 SGHAT, CDR2 FQNNGV. Variable domain in full (rest from reference TRBV11-2 and TRBJ2-7): EAGVAQSPRYKIIEKRQSVAFWCNPISGHATLYWYQQILGQGPKLLIQFQNNGVVDDSQLPKDRFSAERLKGVDSTLKIQPAKLEDSAVYLCASSFLDSSYKQYFGPGTRLTVT.

This chain connects TRBV10-1 to TRBJ2-5, with TRBD1 matching over 8 bases. Germline CDR1 is WNHNN and CDR2 is SYGVQD (reference sequence). V shed 0 bases, J shed 3 bases, and the junction held 3 bases outside the gene matches. The CDR3 has 15 amino acids. CDR3 DNA sequence: TGCGCCAGCAGTGAGTCGTCAGGGGGCAAAGAGACCCAGTACTTC. This codes for CASSESSGGKETQYF.

This clonotype was seen a few times. The J gene is TRBJ2-1, the V gene TRBV5-4; weak D call: TRBD2 (7 bases). Per the germline V gene, CDR1 is SGHNT and CDR2 is YYREEE (reference sequence). V was trimmed by 4 bases and J by 6 bases, leaving 23 bases between them. CDR3 length: 17 amino acids. CDR3 nucleotide sequence: TGTGCCAGCAGCACTGGGGGGGCTAGTCAAATGTTCAATGAGCAGTTCTTC. Its translation: CASSTGGASQMFNEQFF.

This chain connects TRBV14 to TRBJ2-3; tentative D call: TRBD2 (6 bases). V lost 6 bases and J lost 2, with 12 bases in between. Per germline, CDR1 SGHDN and CDR2 FVKESK. CDR3 length: 14 amino acids. CDR3 region: CASSLGTFTDTQYF. CDR3 in DNA: TGTGCCAGCAGTTTAGGGACTTTCACAGATACGCAGTATTTT.

To note about this clonotype: The CDR3 does not end in the conserved phenylalanine or tryptophan, so this is likely a read error. V usage is TRBV10-3 and J usage is TRBJ1-3; possibly TRBD1 for D (6 bases). CDR3 length: 12 amino acids. Germline lookup yields CDR1 ENHRY and CDR2 SYGVKD. The V and J ends lost 11 bases and 0 bases respectively, with 8 bases between them. Here the CDR3 reads CASRGSGNTIYL. The CDR3 bases are TGTGCCTCCAGGGGCTCTGGAAACACCATATATTTA.

This sequence joins TRBV11-2 and TRBJ1-1; TRBD1 might be the D (6 bases). Trimming took off 11 bases at V and 1 base at J, with 14 bases between the two ends. There are 13 residues in the CDR3. The V gene's germline CDR1 is SGHAT and CDR2 FQNNGV. CDR3 protein: CASYGGGNTEAFF. The CDR3 bases are TGTGCCTCCTACGGGGGCGGGAACACTGAAGCTTTCTTT.

This clonotype has just a few counts. The V gene is TRBV6-1, the J gene TRBJ2-3; a weak D match, TRBD1 (5 bases). The CDR3 is 15 residues long. The V and J ends lost 4 bases and 0 bases respectively, with 11 bases between them. CDR1 and CDR2 from the germline V gene are MNHNS and SASEGT. CDR3 nucleotides: TGTGCCAGCAGTGTTTACGACAGTAGCACAGATACGCAGTATTTT. Protein product: CASSVYDSSTDTQYF.

The sample holds many counts of this clonotype. The rearrangement uses TRBV11-1 and TRBJ2-7; 8 bases are a match to TRBD1. In germline, CDR1 is SGHAT, CDR2 FQDESV (reference sequence). V trimming: 5 bases; J trimming: 3 bases; junction bases outside the gene matches: 3. The CDR3 totals 13 residues. The CDR3 coding sequence is TGTGCCAGCAGCCAAACAGGGGGCTACGAGCAGTACTTC. This sequence encodes CASSQTGGYEQYF.

This clonotype was recorded many times. The chain links TRBV7-9 to TRBJ2-5; D perhaps matches TRBD2 (5 bases). Germline CDR1 SEHNR, CDR2 FQNEAQ (reference sequence). Trimming cost V 5 bases and J 11 bases, with 12 bases left between them. The CDR3 is 11 residues long. The CDR3 region has the DNA TGTGCCAGCAGCCCGGGGATGGCTCAGTACTTC. Translated: CASSPGMAQYF.

Ten or more counts support this clonotype. This chain connects TRBV6-5 to TRBJ2-4; 8 bases map to TRBD1. Trimming took 2 bases from V and 1 from J; bases not matched to a gene: 7. In germline, CDR1 is MNHEY, CDR2 SVGAGI. The CDR3 sequence is 17 residues long. Here the CDR3 DNA reads TGTGCCAGCAGTTACCTCAGGACAGGGCTGGCCAAAAACATTCAGTACTTC. As protein: CASSYLRTGLAKNIQYF.